Following are 24 T cell receptor beta chains from one sample sequenced in a study of siplizumab effects on memory and regulatory T cells. Sequenced by immunoSEQ multiplex PCR; TCRdb stores in-frame clones only, minus some. This sample has approximately 100,000 clones, with 75% to 95% found just once. Material: CD4+ T cells sorted from blood. Receptor source: a human donor in good health. Some clones in this sample may be carry-over from other donors' samples.

The chain carries TRBV18 and TRBJ2-1; D is uncertain. The CDR3 length is 15 residues. Germline CDR1 KGHSH, CDR2 LQKENI. Trimming took 3 bases from V and 2 from J, leaving 11 bases between them. The CDR3 protein is CASSPRDWTYNEQFF. The CDR3 DNA follows: TGTGCCAGCTCACCCCGAGACTGGACCTACAATGAGCAGTTCTTC.

A single count supports this clone. The chain has TRBV7-2 and TRBJ2-2; D perhaps matches TRBD1 (5 bases). Looked up from germline, CDR1 is SGHTA and CDR2 is FQGNSA. This CDR3 has 16 residues. Trimming took off 5 bases at V and 3 bases at J, with 16 bases between the two ends. The CDR3 nucleotides are TGTGCCAGCAGCGGAAGGGGAAACCGGGACACCGGGGAGCTGTTTTTT. Amino acids: CASSGRGNRDTGELFF.

The chain carries TRBV5-6 and TRBJ2-3, with 7 bases matching TRBD2. Germline loops: CDR1 SGHDT, CDR2 YYEEEE. The CDR3 has 15 residues. The V gene end was trimmed by 0 bases and the J gene end by 1 base; junction bases not matched to a gene: 2. This CDR3 is CASSLVGLGTDTQYF. CDR3 DNA: TGTGCCAGCAGCTTGGTTGGACTAGGCACAGATACGCAGTATTTT.

The CDR3 nucleotides are TGTGCCAGCTCACAGGGACTAGCGGGAGAATACGAGCAGTACTTC. Translation gives CASSQGLAGEYEQYF. V gene TRBV18 combines with J gene TRBJ2-7; 14 nucleotides align to TRBD2. The V and J ends lost 4 bases and 4 bases, in that order; junction bases with no gene match: 3. Per the germline V gene, CDR1 is KGHSH and CDR2 is LQKENI. This CDR3 contains 15 residues.

Concerning this clone: At the DNA level, this CDR3 is encoded by other sequences in the same sample as well. This chain connects TRBV27 to TRBJ2-3, with D perhaps matching TRBD2 (5 bases). The CDR3 loop spans 12 amino acids. Germline CDR1 MNHEY, CDR2 SMNVEV (reference sequence). The germline V and J ends were trimmed by 2 bases and 6 bases, with 6 bases remaining between them. CDR3 sequence: CASSLRGDTQYF. The CDR3 nucleotides are TGTGCCAGCAGTTTAAGAGGGGATACGCAGTATTTT.

This chain links TRBV2 with TRBJ1-1, with D possibly TRBD1 on 5 matching bases. CDR1 is SNHLY and CDR2 is FYNNEI in the germline V gene. CDR3 length equals 13 residues. Trimming took 3 bases from V and 6 from J, leaving 11 bases between them. The CDR3 sequence is CASSEKGFAEAFF. The CDR3 DNA reads as TGTGCCAGCAGTGAGAAGGGGTTCGCTGAAGCTTTCTTT.

This chain joins TRBV5-1 and TRBJ2-1, with a weak D call TRBD2 (6 bases). Germline lookup yields CDR1 SGHRS and CDR2 YFSETQ. The CDR3 contains 15 residues. V lost 4 bases, J lost 8 bases, and 19 bases lay in between. The CDR3 sequence is CASSPGTPRWHEQFF. CDR3 in DNA: TGCGCCAGCAGCCCCGGGACTCCGAGGTGGCATGAGCAGTTCTTC. Based on the CDR3 plus reference TRBV5-1 and TRBJ2-1, the full variable domain is KAGVTQTPRYLIKTRGQQVTLSCSPISGHRSVSWYQQTPGQGLQFLFEYFSETQRNKGNFPGRFSGRQFSNSRSEMNVSTLELGDSALYLCASSPGTPRWHEQFFGPGTRLTVL.

This clone occurred a few times. The V call is TRBV28, the J call TRBJ2-3; D unclear. V shed 3 bases and J shed 2 bases, with 9 bases lying between them. There are 14 residues in the CDR3. Germline assignment: CDR1 MDHEN and CDR2 SYDVKM. The CDR3 loop reads CASSFDMVTDTQYF. CDR3 nucleotide sequence: TGTGCCAGCAGTTTTGACATGGTCACAGATACGCAGTATTTT. Full variable domain (missing parts from reference TRBV28 and TRBJ2-3): DVKVTQSSRYLVKRTGEKVFLECVQDMDHENMFWYRQDPGLGLRLIYFSYDVKMKEKGDIPEGYSVSREKKERFSLILESASTNQTSMYLCASSFDMVTDTQYFGPGTRLTVL.

V usage is TRBV28 and J usage is TRBJ2-7; 8 bases line up with TRBD1. The germline V gene has CDR1 MDHEN and CDR2 SYDVKM. The CDR3 extends over 13 amino acids. The V gene end was trimmed by 8 bases and the J gene end by 3 bases; junction bases not matched to a gene: 6. In nucleotides, the CDR3 is TGTGCCAGCGGTAGGACAGGGCACTACGAGCAGTACTTC. Protein sequence: CASGRTGHYEQYF.

The chain combines TRBV27 with TRBJ1-2, with D perhaps matching TRBD1 (5 bases). V lost 4 bases and J 6 bases, leaving 15 bases between the germline ends. CDR3 length: 14 residues. CDR1 is MNHEY, CDR2 SMNVEV, per germline (reference sequence). The CDR3 coding sequence is TGTGCCAGCAGTTCAGGGAGGGCGGTGAATGGCTACACCTTC. Protein product: CASSSGRAVNGYTF.

This sequence joins TRBV2 and TRBJ1-1; D is undetermined. Trimming stripped 5 bases from V and 5 bases from J, with 9 bases between. Germline CDR1 SNHLY, CDR2 FYNNEI. The CDR3 is 12 amino acids. CDR3 in amino acids: CASSRGGTEAFF. Written as DNA, the CDR3 is TGTGCCAGCAGTCGGGGAGGGACTGAAGCTTTCTTT.

The gene calls are TRBV5-6 and TRBJ2-4, with D unclear. Trimming took 0 bases from V and 0 from J, leaving 13 bases between them. This CDR3 has 17 residues. Germline CDR1 reads SGHDT; CDR2 reads YYEEEE. CDR3 nucleotide sequence: TGTGCCAGCAGCTTGGATGGGCTACGCCTAGCCAAAAACATTCAGTACTTC. It yields the protein CASSLDGLRLAKNIQYF.

The V gene is TRBV18, the J gene TRBJ1-2; 7 bases line up with TRBD1. Germline-derived CDR1 and CDR2 are KGHSH and LQKENI. V lost 6 bases, J lost 3 bases, and 13 bases stayed unmatched. CDR3 length equals 16 residues. The chain's CDR3 is CASSPGTELHYYGYTF. DNA for the CDR3: TGTGCCAGCTCCCCCGGGACAGAATTACACTACTATGGCTACACCTTC.

This clone has a handful of counts. V gene TRBV19 combines with J gene TRBJ1-2; D unresolved. In germline, CDR1 is LNHDA, CDR2 SQIVND (reference sequence). The CDR3 extends over 13 amino acids. Trimming took off 4 bases at V and 4 bases at J, with 10 bases between the two ends. The CDR3 coding sequence is TGTGCCAGTAGTACGGGGAGTGCCTATGGCTACACCTTC. This translates into CASSTGSAYGYTF.

On this clone: Other DNA sequences of this sample code for an identical CDR3. The rearrangement uses TRBV7-9 and TRBJ2-3; possible D gene TRBD1, 6 bases. In germline, CDR1 is SEHNR, CDR2 FQNEAQ (reference sequence). Trimming left V 5 bases short and J 4 bases short, with 10 bases between. The CDR3 contains 13 residues. DNA for the CDR3: TGTGCCAGCAGCCCCAGGGGCCCAGATACGCAGTATTTT. Its translation: CASSPRGPDTQYF.

This clone has just one count. This chain links TRBV7-2 with TRBJ2-7, with no clear D. Germline CDR1 reads SGHTA; CDR2 reads FQGNSA. The CDR3 totals 12 residues. Trimming removed 5 bases from V and 3 bases from J, with 8 bases in between. The CDR3 DNA sequence: TGTGCCAGCAGCCTATCGTACTACGAGCAGTACTTC. This gives the protein CASSLSYYEQYF.

J is TRBJ1-5 and V is TRBV18; D not certain. V was pared by 4 bases and J by 4 bases, with 5 bases between. CDR1 KGHSH and CDR2 LQKENI come from the germline V gene. The CDR3 loop spans 12 amino acids. In nucleotides, the CDR3 is TGTGCCAGCTCACGACCGAATCAGCCCCAGCATTTT. Its protein product is CASSRPNQPQHF.

The chain uses TRBV6-1 and TRBJ1-5; 7 bases match TRBD1. CDR1 MNHNS and CDR2 SASEGT come from the germline V gene. Trimming at V came to 10 bases and at J to 4 bases, leaving 7 bases not matched to a gene. CDR3 length: 13 amino acids. CDR3 bases: TGTGCCATTGACAGGGAATTGAATCAGCCCCAGCATTTT. Amino acids: CAIDRELNQPQHF.

V usage is TRBV7-8 and J usage is TRBJ2-7; D is possibly TRBD2 (6 bases). Trimming shortened V by 1 base and J by 2 bases, and 18 bases separated the two germline ends. From germline, CDR1 is SGHVS and CDR2 FQNEAQ. This CDR3 has 17 amino acids. Here the CDR3 DNA reads TGTGCCAGCAGCTTAGAGGGTTTTCTAGCGTCAGCCTACGAGCAGTACTTC. This codes for CASSLEGFLASAYEQYF.

The chain recombines TRBV7-8 with TRBJ2-7; tentatively, D is TRBD1 (6 bases). CDR3 length: 12 residues. Trimming left V 5 bases short and J 4 bases short, with 9 bases between. Germline-derived CDR1 and CDR2 are SGHVS and FQNEAQ. CDR3 region: CASSLQGYEQYF. The CDR3 nucleotides are TGTGCCAGCAGCCTACAGGGTTACGAGCAGTACTTC.

This chain connects TRBV7-3 to TRBJ2-6, with D uncertain. CDR3 length: 15 residues. Trimming removed 2 bases at V and 0 bases at J, with 5 bases between. Germline V gene sequence: CDR1 SGHTA, CDR2 FQGTGA. CDR3 loop: CASSLGNSGANVLTF. The CDR3 DNA reads TGTGCCAGCAGCTTAGGAAACTCTGGGGCCAACGTCCTGACTTTC.

The DNA of the CDR3 is TGTGCCAGCAGAAAATCGGGACAGGGGGCTTCCGCCGAGCAGTACTTC. Translating gives CASRKSGQGASAEQYF. This chain uses TRBV7-9 with TRBJ2-7; 12 nucleotides agree with TRBD1. From germline, CDR1 is SEHNR and CDR2 FQNEAQ (reference sequence). The length of the CDR3 is 16 residues. V gave up 6 bases and J gave up 6 bases; unmatched junction bases: 12.

This clone was observed once. The CDR3 loop is CASSLFPGLGTDTQYF. The CDR3 region has the DNA TGCGCCAGCAGCTTGTTCCCGGGACTAGGGACAGATACGCAGTATTTT. The chain is built from TRBV5-1 and TRBJ2-3, with TRBD2 matching 8 bases. With 1 base clipped from V and 3 bases from J, the junction kept 7 bases outside the gene matches. CDR1 is SGHRS and CDR2 is YFSETQ in the germline V gene. This CDR3 is built from 16 residues. Drawing the rest from reference TRBV5-1 and TRBJ2-3, the complete variable domain is KAGVTQTPRYLIKTRGQQVTLSCSPISGHRSVSWYQQTPGQGLQFLFEYFSETQRNKGNFPGRFSGRQFSNSRSEMNVSTLELGDSALYLCASSLFPGLGTDTQYFGPGTRLTVL.

V and J are TRBV18 and TRBJ1-4, with D unclear. This CDR3 has 12 amino acids. Deletions cut 3 bases from V and 4 bases from J, with 3 bases between. Germline-derived CDR1 and CDR2 are KGHSH and LQKENI. The DNA of the CDR3 is TGTGCCAGCTCACCCGTTAATGAAAAACTGTTTTTT. Its protein product is CASSPVNEKLFF.